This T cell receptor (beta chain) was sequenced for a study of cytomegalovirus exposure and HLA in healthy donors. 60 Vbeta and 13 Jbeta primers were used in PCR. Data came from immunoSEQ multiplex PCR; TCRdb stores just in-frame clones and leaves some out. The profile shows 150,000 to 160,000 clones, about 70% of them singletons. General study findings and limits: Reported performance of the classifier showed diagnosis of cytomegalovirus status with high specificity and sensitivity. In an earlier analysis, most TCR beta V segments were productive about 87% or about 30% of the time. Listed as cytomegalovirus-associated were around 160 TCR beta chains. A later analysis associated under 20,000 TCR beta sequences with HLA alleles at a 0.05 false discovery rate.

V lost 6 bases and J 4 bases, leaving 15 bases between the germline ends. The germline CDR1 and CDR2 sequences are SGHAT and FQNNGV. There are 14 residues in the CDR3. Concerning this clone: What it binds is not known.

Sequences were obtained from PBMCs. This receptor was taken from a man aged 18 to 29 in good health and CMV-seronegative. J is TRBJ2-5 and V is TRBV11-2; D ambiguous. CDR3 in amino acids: CASRRTQPAETQYF. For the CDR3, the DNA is TGTGCCAGCAGGCGAACACAGCCCGCAGAGACCCAGTACTTC.